Below are 30 T cell receptor beta chains sequenced from a single sample in a study of T-cell memory formation after mild COVID-19. TCRdb re-called the 5' RACE reads through MiXCR, storing one row per CDR3 protein. The top ten hold over 9% of the sample, which has around 440,000 distinct CDR3 sequences, 15% to 20% seen once. The specimen was PBMCs or a T cell subset sorted from them (not recorded which). The receptor set was obtained from an adult woman who had mild COVID-19 (a few samples of this study predate the infection). Cell type and time point are not known.

The chain recombines TRBV29-1 with TRBJ1-1; D is uncertain. CDR1 SQVTM and CDR2 ANQGSEA come from the germline V gene. The germline V and J ends were trimmed by 4 bases and 1 base, with 7 bases remaining between them. The CDR3 has 12 residues. CDR3 bases: TGCAGCGTTGGAGAGAGGAACACTGAAGCTTTCTTT. Translating it yields CSVGERNTEAFF.

This clonotype has a count of ten or more. The V and J genes are TRBV7-6 and TRBJ2-7; D might be TRBD1 (5 bases). V was shortened by 1 base and J by 3 bases, with 10 bases between the two germline ends. The CDR3 covers 14 residues. CDR1 SGHVS and CDR2 FNYEAQ come from the germline V gene. The CDR3 protein is CASSLGDSNYEQYF. CDR3 in DNA: TGTGCCAGCAGCTTAGGTGACAGCAACTACGAGCAGTACTTC.

This chain links TRBV7-9 with TRBJ2-1, with D possibly matching TRBD2 (6 bases). The V gene's germline CDR1 is SEHNR and CDR2 FQNEAQ (reference sequence). Trimming took 10 bases from V and 6 from J, leaving 19 bases between them. CDR3 length: 14 residues. The CDR3 protein is CATTDQGGTNEQFF. The CDR3, as DNA: TGTGCCACCACGGATCAGGGCGGGACCAATGAGCAGTTCTTC.

The chain couples TRBV7-3 to TRBJ1-2; perhaps TRBD1 as D (6 bases). CDR1 SGHTA and CDR2 FQGTGA come from the germline V gene. Trimming cost V 1 base and J 0 bases, with 9 bases left between them. This CDR3 contains 15 residues. DNA of the CDR3: TGTGCCAGCAGCTTAATAGGGGGAGCTAACTATGGCTACACCTTC. It is translated as CASSLIGGANYGYTF.

V usage is TRBV6-1 and J usage is TRBJ2-1; TRBD2 is a possible D gene (6 bases). Trimming took off 8 bases at V and 1 base at J, with 12 bases between the two ends. CDR1 and CDR2 from the germline V gene are MNHNS and SASEGT. The CDR3 runs 14 residues. This CDR3 is CASGERASYNEQFF. CDR3 nucleotides: TGTGCCAGCGGGGAGCGGGCTTCCTACAATGAGCAGTTCTTC.

The V and J genes are TRBV12-3 or TRBV12-4 and TRBJ2-5, with TRBD2 matching 7 bases. Germline trimming cut 3 bases from V and 3 bases from J; bases unmatched to any gene: 19. The length of the CDR3 is 19 residues. Written as DNA, the CDR3 is TGTGCCAGCAGTTTGCGATCTCTGGCTAGCGGCCCTGACGAAGAGACCCAGTACTTC. Translating gives CASSLRSLASGPDEETQYF.

This clonotype was detected only a few times. The chain links TRBV6-6 to TRBJ2-4; TRBD2 is a possible D gene (5 bases). This CDR3 is 16 amino acids long. Trimming removed 7 bases at V and 4 bases at J, with 20 bases between. Germline values: CDR1 MNHNY, CDR2 SVGAGI (reference sequence). The CDR3 DNA is TGTGCCAGCATCCTCCCCGTTGGGGTAGCGAAAAACATTCAGTACTTC. Translated: CASILPVGVAKNIQYF.

This clonotype appeared a few times. The V gene is TRBV12-3 or TRBV12-4, the J gene TRBJ2-1; 10 bases line up with TRBD2. CDR3 size: 15 residues. The V and J ends lost 5 bases and 9 bases, in that order; junction bases with no gene match: 10. The CDR3 here is CASSTSTGLAVEQFF. The CDR3 coding sequence is TGTGCCAGCAGTACCTCAACCGGACTAGCGGTTGAGCAGTTCTTC.

Only a few counts were recorded for this clonotype. The chain employs TRBV12-3 or TRBV12-4 and TRBJ1-1; 9 nucleotides agree with TRBD1. CDR3 length: 16 amino acids. Trimming at V came to 5 bases and at J to 1 base, leaving 8 bases not matched to a gene. The CDR3 reads CASSPGPDRGNTEAFF. Written as DNA, the CDR3 is TGTGCCAGCAGTCCGGGCCCGGACAGGGGGAACACTGAAGCTTTCTTT.

This clonotype showed up many times. The chain uses TRBV4-1 and TRBJ1-1; the D is unclear. Germline V gene data show CDR1 as MGHRA and CDR2 as YSYEKL. V lost 3 bases and J 2 bases, leaving 10 bases between the germline ends. The CDR3 sequence is 14 residues long. CDR3 sequence (DNA): TGCGCCAGCAGCCACGGGGTTGCCAACACTGAAGCTTTCTTT. Protein product: CASSHGVANTEAFF.

This clonotype has just a few counts. The chain joins TRBV7-2 to TRBJ1-1; the D is unclear. The V and J ends lost 3 bases and 1 base respectively, with 6 bases between them. CDR3 size: 13 residues. Germline loops: CDR1 SGHTA, CDR2 FQGNSA. In DNA, the CDR3 is TGTGCCAGCAGCTTTCAGAGGAACACTGAAGCTTTCTTT. Translated, it gives CASSFQRNTEAFF.

This clonotype showed up many times. This chain connects TRBV7-6 to TRBJ2-5; D is tentatively TRBD1 or TRBD2 (7 bases each). From germline, CDR1 is SGHVS and CDR2 FNYEAQ. The V and J ends lost 3 bases and 1 base respectively, with 21 bases between them. The CDR3 is 18 residues long. CDR3 coding DNA: TGTGCCAGCAGCTTTAACCGCAGGGGGGGGGTCCCCCAAGAGACCCAGTACTTC. This translates into CASSFNRRGGVPQETQYF.

V usage is TRBV7-2 and J usage is TRBJ2-5; TRBD2 matches 7 bases. Germline trimming cut 1 base from V and 5 bases from J; bases unmatched to any gene: 7. The CDR3 runs 15 residues. The germline gives CDR1 SGHTA, CDR2 FQGNSA. CDR3 in DNA: TGTGCCAGCAGCTTAGGGGAAGCGGGATGGGAGACCCAGTACTTC. It yields the protein CASSLGEAGWETQYF.

This clonotype was observed many times. The rearrangement uses TRBV11-3 and TRBJ2-3, with TRBD2 identical over 11 bases. Germline V lookup: CDR1 SGHNT, CDR2 YENEEA. The V segment lost 6 bases and the J segment 5 bases; nucleotides outside the gene matches: 7. The CDR3 covers 15 residues. The CDR3 loop is CASRPTSGSGDTQYF. The CDR3 DNA reads TGTGCCAGCAGGCCCACTAGCGGGAGTGGAGATACGCAGTATTTT.

V usage is TRBV7-8 and J usage is TRBJ2-7; 8 nucleotides match TRBD2. The V gene end was trimmed by 4 bases and the J gene end by 0 bases; junction bases not matched to a gene: 8. The CDR3 is made up of 16 amino acids. Germline loops: CDR1 SGHVS, CDR2 FQNEAQ. The chain's CDR3 is CASSSGGRDGSYEQYF. DNA of the CDR3: TGTGCCAGCAGCTCGGGGGGGAGGGACGGCTCCTACGAGCAGTACTTC.

CDR3 sequence (DNA): TGTGCCAGCAGCAACGCCGTCGGACTCCTCCACCCCGGAGAGCAGTACTTC. Translated, it gives CASSNAVGLLHPGEQYF. V usage is TRBV21-1 and J usage is TRBJ2-7; whether TRBD1, the table's D call, matches the DNA was not checked. TRBV21-1 is designated a pseudogene. This CDR3 is 17 amino acids long.

This clonotype was picked up a small number of times. The rearrangement uses TRBV12-3 or TRBV12-4 and TRBJ1-2, with 8 bases fitting TRBD1. V lost 1 base to trimming and J lost 5 bases; unmatched junction nucleotides: 6. CDR3 length equals 15 residues. The CDR3 region has the DNA TGTGCCAGCAGTTTAGGGGGACAGGTATTATATGGCTACACCTTC. This translates into CASSLGGQVLYGYTF.

The rearrangement links TRBV2 to TRBJ2-1; no definite D call. From germline, CDR1 is SNHLY and CDR2 FYNNEI. V gave up 3 bases and J gave up 4 bases, with 7 bases separating them. This CDR3 is 13 amino acids long. CDR3 protein: CASSELVYNEQFF. In DNA form, the CDR3 reads TGTGCCAGCAGTGAGCTCGTTTACAATGAGCAGTTCTTC.

In its sample, this clonotype was seen a few times. This chain connects TRBV6-2 or TRBV6-3 to TRBJ2-1; D uncertain. Between the trimmed V and J ends, which lost 7 bases and 0 bases, there was a span of 13 bases. The CDR3 extends over 15 amino acids. CDR1 is MNHEY, CDR2 SVGEGT, per germline. The CDR3 spells CASTIRRSSYNEQFF. CDR3 coding DNA: TGTGCCAGCACCATAAGAAGGAGCTCCTACAATGAGCAGTTCTTC.

The table lists this clonotype with a few counts. The chain uses TRBV5-4 and TRBJ2-1; 13 bases align to TRBD2. J gave up 4 bases and V 0 bases, and 10 bases lay outside the gene matches. Germline loops: CDR1 SGHNT, CDR2 YYREEE (reference sequence). This CDR3 comprises 19 residues. CDR3: CASSLDGLAGVRAYNEQFF. CDR3 nucleotide sequence: TGTGCCAGCAGCTTGGACGGACTAGCGGGAGTTCGGGCATACAATGAGCAGTTCTTC.

The chain combines TRBV12-3 or TRBV12-4 with TRBJ1-6, with TRBD1 as a possible D gene (6 bases). Trimming stripped 3 bases from V and 9 bases from J, with 9 bases between. This CDR3 contains 13 residues. For the CDR3, the DNA is TGTGCCAGCAGTTTCGGGGGGCGTTCACCCCTCCACTTT. This sequence encodes CASSFGGRSPLHF.

The gene calls are TRBV4-1 and TRBJ2-7, with D possibly TRBD1 on 6 matching bases. The V gene lost 3 bases and the J gene lost 1 base, with 10 bases spanning the gap. The V gene's germline CDR1 is MGHRA and CDR2 YSYEKL. This CDR3 spans 14 amino acids. CDR3 sequence reads: CASSHTDRSYEQYF. CDR3 bases: TGCGCCAGCAGCCACACAGACAGGTCCTACGAGCAGTACTTC.

This clonotype showed up just a few times. The chain combines TRBV7-9 with TRBJ2-6; D is possibly TRBD2 (5 bases). Deletions cut 5 bases from V and 3 bases from J, with 20 bases between. The CDR3 is made up of 18 amino acids. Germline CDR1 SEHNR, CDR2 FQNEAQ (reference sequence). The chain's CDR3 is CASSLLGDPTRGANVLTF. In nucleotides, the CDR3 is TGTGCCAGCAGCCTTCTCGGGGATCCCACCCGTGGGGCCAACGTCCTGACTTTC.

The V and J genes are TRBV12-3 or TRBV12-4 and TRBJ2-1, with TRBD2 as a possible D gene (5 bases). The CDR3 length is 13 residues. Trimming removed 6 bases at V and 10 bases at J, with 16 bases between. The CDR3 sequence: CASRLSASQEQFF. The CDR3 DNA is TGTGCCAGCAGATTGAGTGCTAGCCAGGAGCAGTTCTTC.

V and J are TRBV11-2 and TRBJ2-1, with TRBD2 matching 9 bases. This CDR3 has 18 residues. With 1 base clipped from V and 5 bases from J, the junction kept 12 bases outside the gene matches. CDR1 and CDR2 (germline): SGHAT, FQNNGV. The CDR3 coding sequence is TGTGCCAGCAGCTTAGTCGGCGGGGGGGCCCGGATGAACAATGAGCAGTTCTTC. Amino acid sequence: CASSLVGGGARMNNEQFF. Drawing the rest from reference TRBV11-2 and TRBJ2-1, the complete variable domain is EAGVAQSPRYKIIEKRQSVAFWCNPISGHATLYWYQQILGQGPKLLIQFQNNGVVDDSQLPKDRFSAERLKGVDSTLKIQPAKLEDSAVYLCASSLVGGGARMNNEQFFGPGTRLTVL.

This chain joins TRBV7-9 and TRBJ1-1, with D maybe TRBD1 (5 bases). V lost 3 bases and J lost 3, with 14 bases in between. CDR1 is SEHNR and CDR2 is FQNEAQ in the germline V gene (reference sequence). The CDR3 loop spans 15 amino acids. CDR3 in amino acids: CASSFPGGRDTEAFF. The CDR3 DNA reads as TGTGCCAGCAGCTTCCCCGGAGGCAGGGACACTGAAGCTTTCTTT.

This clonotype showed up many times. V is TRBV11-2 and J is TRBJ2-2; TRBD2 is a possible D gene (5 bases). CDR1 is SGHAT and CDR2 is FQNNGV in the germline V gene. The CDR3 covers 14 residues. V lost 5 bases, J lost 7 bases, and 14 bases lay in between. CDR3 region: CASSEDFGDGELFF. The CDR3 DNA sequence: TGTGCCAGCAGCGAGGACTTCGGTGACGGGGAGCTGTTTTTT.

This clonotype was picked up a small number of times. The gene calls are TRBV29-1 and TRBJ2-1; D remains unclear. Germline V CDR1 and CDR2: SQVTM, ANQGSEA. CDR3 length: 16 amino acids. V was clipped by 4 bases and J by 0 bases, with 16 bases between them. CDR3 amino acids: CSVVDPNPSSYNEQFF. The CDR3 DNA sequence: TGCAGCGTTGTGGACCCAAATCCAAGCTCCTACAATGAGCAGTTCTTC.

This clonotype was observed a few times. The rearrangement joins TRBV2 to TRBJ1-1, with a tentative D call TRBD1 (5 bases). CDR3 size: 14 residues. Trimming took 5 bases from V and 2 from J, leaving 12 bases between them. In germline, CDR1 is SNHLY, CDR2 FYNNEI. The CDR3 region has the DNA TGTGCCAGCAGTTGGGCAGGGTCCAACACTGAAGCTTTCTTT. It specifies CASSWAGSNTEAFF.

The chain uses TRBV7-2 and TRBJ2-1; D is perhaps TRBD2 (5 bases). Germline V CDR1 and CDR2: SGHTA, FQGNSA. CDR3 length equals 15 residues. The ends were cut back, 6 bases at V and 2 bases at J, with 14 bases in the middle. CDR3 residues: CASRGELVTYNEQFF. DNA for the CDR3: TGTGCCAGCAGGGGAGAACTAGTGACCTACAATGAGCAGTTCTTC. Based on the CDR3 plus reference TRBV7-2 and TRBJ2-1, the full variable domain is GAGVSQSPSNKVTEKGKDVELRCDPISGHTALYWYRQSLGQGLEFLIYFQGNSAPDKSGLPSDRFSAERTGGSVSTLTIQRTQQEDSAVYLCASRGELVTYNEQFFGPGTRLTVL.